The rows below give T cell receptor beta chains drawn from one sample of a study of blood T cell repertoires in COVID-19. The method was immunoSEQ multiplex PCR; TCRdb's version includes in-frame clones alone and lacks a portion of them. The profile covers under 150,000 clones, with 70% to 90% appearing a single time and approximately 8.1% taken by the ten largest. Sequenced sample: peripheral blood. Receptors originate from a man in his forties or fifties with acute or convalescent COVID-19. Each CDR3 is given with its conserved first and last residue. D genes are given only for firm matches. Size is stated for part of the rows, as once, few or many counts, or as a class when the clone is expanded.

NA,TRBJ2-4,TRBV5-1,TRBD2,TGCGCCAGCAGCCCCGGGACTAGCGGGAGTGGGGACATTCAGTACTTC,CASSPGTSGSGDIQYF
NA,TRBJ1-2,TRBV19,NA,TGTGCCAGTAGTATTCCACCCTCGCCAGGAACCAACTATGGCTACACCTTC,CASSIPPSPGTNYGYTF
NA,TRBJ2-3,TRBV15,TRBD1,TGTGCCACCAGCAGGTTCCAAGGGGGCAAAGATACGCAGTATTTT,CATSRFQGGKDTQYF
once,TRBJ2-1,TRBV5-1,TRBD2,TGCGCCAGCAGCTCCTCTAGCGGATACGACAATGAGCAGTTCTTC,CASSSSSGYDNEQFF
NA,TRBJ1-5,TRBV18,TRBD1,TGTGCCAGCTCGGACACAGGGGGCAATCAGCCCCAGCATTTT,CASSDTGGNQPQHF
NA,TRBJ1-4,TRBV25-1,TRBD1,TGTGCCAGCAGTGAATATGGACAGGGGGCAGACGGTAATGAAAAACTGTTTTTT,CASSEYGQGADGNEKLFF
NA,TRBJ2-5,TRBV18,NA,TGTGCCAGCTCAACAACGGGAGTAGGGGAGACCCAGTACTTC,CASSTTGVGETQYF
NA,TRBJ2-1,TRBV27,TRBD2,TGTGCCAGCAGTTTAAGGGCGGGAGGGAACAATGAGCAGTTCTTC,CASSLRAGGNNEQFF
NA,TRBJ1-4,TRBV15,NA,TGTGCCACCAGCAGAGAGACAGCAACTAATGAAAAACTGTTTTTT,CATSRETATNEKLFF
NA,TRBJ2-7,TRBV4-2,TRBD1,TGTGCCAGCAGCCAAGGGGTACAGGGGTACGAGCAGTACTTC,CASSQGVQGYEQYF
NA,TRBJ1-6,TRBV27,NA,TGTGCCAGCAGTCAGGCAGGACGGGAATTTTCACCCCTCCACTTT,CASSQAGREFSPLHF
once,TRBJ1-1,TRBV18,NA,TGTGCCAGCTCAGTACAGATGCCTGAAGCTTTCTTT,CASSVQMPEAFF
once,TRBJ2-6,TRBV6-5,NA,TGTGCCAGCACCGCGTCTGGGGCCAACGTCCTGACTTTC,CASTASGANVLTF
NA,TRBJ2-1,TRBV7-9,NA,TGTGCCAGCAGTCTCAGCGCCAACTCCTACAATGAGCAGTTCTTC,CASSLSANSYNEQFF
NA,TRBJ1-5,TRBV30,TRBD1,TGTGCCTGCGACCCCCCGGGACAGGGGGCGGGTCAGCCCCAGCATTTT,CACDPPGQGAGQPQHF
NA,TRBJ2-7,TRBV5-6,TRBD1,TGTGCCAGCAGCTTGGTCCCGGGACAGGGTGGCGAGCAGTACTTC,CASSLVPGQGGEQYF
NA,TRBJ2-7,TRBV5-1,TRBD2,TGCGCCAGCAGCGCTTTGGGGGCGACTAGCGGGTGGTCCAACGAGCAGTACTTC,CASSALGATSGWSNEQYF
few,TRBJ2-6,TRBV10-2,TRBD1,TGCGCCAGCAGTGCCGGGACAGAAGGGGCCAACGTCCTGACTTTC,CASSAGTEGANVLTF
NA,TRBJ2-1,TRBV4-1,NA,TGCGCCAGCAGCCAAGATCTGAATGTGGGAGGCCTCTACAATGAGCAGTTCTTC,CASSQDLNVGGLYNEQFF
NA,TRBJ1-1,TRBV6-5,TRBD1,TGTGCCAGCAGTTACTCCCCGACAGGGGGGGTATTTGAAGCTTTCTTT,CASSYSPTGGVFEAFF
NA,TRBJ2-2,TRBV10-3,NA,TGTGCCTCCGGGTCGAACACCGGGGAGCTGTTTTTT,CASGSNTGELFF
NA,TRBJ1-2,TRBV11-2,NA,TGTGCCAGCAGCACCCGGGTTTCGAAGGACTATGGCTACACCTTC,CASSTRVSKDYGYTF
NA,TRBJ2-3,TRBV24-1,NA,TGTGCCACCAGTGATTTTTCAGGCACAGATACGCAGTATTTT,CATSDFSGTDTQYF
NA,TRBJ2-1,TRBV27,TRBD2,TGTGCCAGCAGTTCCCGACTAGCGGGACCGGAGGGGTTCTTC,CASSSRLAGPEGFF
NA,TRBJ1-5,TRBV24-1,TRBD1,TGTGCCACCAGTGACCCACCGGGACAGGGTACCGGGCAGCCCCAGCATTTT,CATSDPPGQGTGQPQHF
once,TRBJ1-2,TRBV28,NA,TGTGCCAGCAGGAGGTGGTTAGCTAACTATGGCTACACCTTC,CASRRWLANYGYTF
NA,TRBJ2-1,TRBV27,NA,TGTGCCAGCAGGATGGATCAGCGGAGCTCCTACAATGAGCAGTTCTTC,CASRMDQRSSYNEQFF
NA,TRBJ2-7,TRBV14,TRBD1,TGTGCCAGCAGCCAAGAGGCCGGGACAGGGTTATCGAAGCAGTACTTC,CASSQEAGTGLSKQYF
NA,TRBJ1-1,TRBV29-1,NA,TGCAGCGTTGTTCTTGCAGGGCGGCCTTTCTTT,CSVVLAGRPFF
NA,TRBJ1-2,TRBV7-2,TRBD1,TGTGCCAGCAGCTTATACAGGACAGGCTCTCACTCAGGGGGTGGCTACACCTTC,CASSLYRTGSHSGGGYTF
NA,TRBJ2-1,TRBV20-1,TRBD2,TGCAGTGCTAGTAGTGGACTAGCGGGGAACTACAATGAGCAGTTCTTC,CSASSGLAGNYNEQFF
NA,TRBJ2-7,TRBV18,TRBD2,TGTGCCAGCTCACCGCTAGCGGGGGCCTCCTACGAGCAGTACTTC,CASSPLAGASYEQYF
NA,TRBJ2-5,TRBV20-1,NA,TGCAGTGTTTTTGGAGGGGAGACCCAGTACTTC,CSVFGGETQYF
NA,TRBJ1-2,TRBV6-2/TRBV6-3,NA,TGTGCCAGCAGTTACTCGATCCGATACCGACAGCTAGGCTACACCTTC,CASSYSIRYRQLGYTF
NA,TRBJ2-3,TRBV5-1,TRBD1,TGCGCCAGCAGCTGGCGCCGCGGACAGGGGACTCGGGGCACAGATACGCAGTATTTT,CASSWRRGQGTRGTDTQYF
NA,TRBJ1-1,TRBV10-2,NA,TGCGCCAGCAGGACAGGTTCCCCGGGCACTGAAGCTTTCTTT,CASRTGSPGTEAFF
NA,TRBJ2-7,TRBV5-1,TRBD1,TGCGCCAGCAGCTATTCCGGGACAGGGGACGAGCAGTACTTC,CASSYSGTGDEQYF
few,TRBJ2-7,TRBV6-2/TRBV6-3,NA,TGTGCCAGCAGTTACGGGTGGGCTTCCTACGAGCAGTACTTC,CASSYGWASYEQYF
NA,TRBJ2-7,TRBV19,TRBD2,TGTGCCAGTAGTGGGACTAGCGGGCGGACCTACGAGCAGTACTTC,CASSGTSGRTYEQYF
NA,TRBJ2-3,TRBV19,TRBD2,TGTGCCAGTAGTATACTGCGTAGCGGGAGAGGCACAGATACGCAGTATTTT,CASSILRSGRGTDTQYF
NA,TRBJ2-1,TRBV12-5,NA,TGTGCTAGTGGTTTGGATGCTCAGGGGTTGGTTTTCTACAATGAGCAGTTCTTC,CASGLDAQGLVFYNEQFF
NA,TRBJ2-6,TRBV20-1,NA,TGCAGTGCTAGAGCCCTTTACGGCCTGACTTTC,CSARALYGLTF
few,TRBJ2-6,TRBV5-1,NA,TGCGCCAGCATGGACAGTGCTACCTCTGGGGCCAACGTCCTGACTTTC,CASMDSATSGANVLTF
few,TRBJ2-2,TRBV2,TRBD2,TGTGCCAGTAAGAGAGATCTAGCGGGAGGTCGGGAGCTGTTTTTT,CASKRDLAGGRELFF
NA,TRBJ1-2,TRBV5-4,TRBD1,TGTGCCAGCAGCCCGGGACAGAACTATGGCTACACCTTC,CASSPGQNYGYTF
NA,TRBJ2-7,TRBV6-5,NA,TGTGCCAGCAGTTACGAAAGAGGAAGGGGCGAGCAGTACTTC,CASSYERGRGEQYF
NA,TRBJ2-3,TRBV30,TRBD2,TGTGCCTACAAGCTAGCGGGCCGCACAGATACGCAGTATTTT,CAYKLAGRTDTQYF
NA,TRBJ2-7,TRBV7-9,TRBD1,TGTGCCAGCAGCTCAGCCCCGGGACAGGGGGCTTACGAGCAGTACTTC,CASSSAPGQGAYEQYF
once,TRBJ2-1,TRBV5-1,TRBD1,TGCGCCAGCAGCCTAGGGGGCTTCTCCTACAATGAGCAGTTCTTC,CASSLGGFSYNEQFF
NA,TRBJ2-7,TRBV6-5,TRBD2,TGTGCCAGCAGTTCGCGATCTAGCGGGACATCCTACGAGCAGTACTTC,CASSSRSSGTSYEQYF
NA,TRBJ1-2,TRBV19,TRBD1,TGTGCCAGTAGATATCCAGGGGGCTCGGGCTATGGCTACACCTTC,CASRYPGGSGYGYTF
NA,TRBJ1-4,TRBV6-4,NA,TGTGCCAGCAGTGAAGGTGGGGGGACTAATGAAAAACTGTTTTTT,CASSEGGGTNEKLFF
NA,TRBJ1-6,TRBV4-2,NA,TGTGCCAGCAGCCAAGCTCCAGGGGTGGATAATTCACCCCTCCACTTT,CASSQAPGVDNSPLHF
NA,TRBJ1-2,TRBV7-9,TRBD1,TGTGCCAGCAGAGATGGAGACAGGGAATATGGCTACACCTTC,CASRDGDREYGYTF
NA,TRBJ1-5,TRBV19,NA,TGTGCCAGTAGTGTCGGAACAGGGACCCAGGGGCAGCCCCAGCATTTT,CASSVGTGTQGQPQHF
NA,TRBJ2-1,TRBV5-4,TRBD2,TGTGCCAGCAGCTTGCCTGCTAGCGGTAACAATGAGCAGTTCTTC,CASSLPASGNNEQFF
NA,TRBJ1-5,TRBV10-1,TRBD1,TGCGCCAGCTCTCCGGGACAGGGGGCCGGTCAGCCCCAGCATTTT,CASSPGQGAGQPQHF
NA,TRBJ2-5,TRBV10-3,NA,TGTGCCATCGCGGGGACCTCGGGAGAGACCCAGTACTTC,CAIAGTSGETQYF
NA,TRBJ2-7,TRBV11-2,TRBD2,TGTGCCAGCACTATAGCGGGAGGAGCCTACGAGCAGTACTTC,CASTIAGGAYEQYF
NA,TRBJ1-2,TRBV2,NA,TGTGCCAGCAGAACAGGGAGGGGAGCTAACTATGGCTACACCTTC,CASRTGRGANYGYTF